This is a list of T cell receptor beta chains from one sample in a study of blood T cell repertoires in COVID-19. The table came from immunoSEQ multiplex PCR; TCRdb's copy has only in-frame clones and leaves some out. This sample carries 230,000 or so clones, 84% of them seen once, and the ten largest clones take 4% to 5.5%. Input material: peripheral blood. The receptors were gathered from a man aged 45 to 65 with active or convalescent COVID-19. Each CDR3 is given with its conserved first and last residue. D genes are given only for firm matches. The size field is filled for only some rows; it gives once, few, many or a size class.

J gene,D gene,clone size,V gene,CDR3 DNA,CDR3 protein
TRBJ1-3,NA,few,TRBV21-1,TGTGCCAGCAGCAGTCAGGAGGGCTGGAGTGGAAACACCATATATTTT,CASSSQEGWSGNTIYF
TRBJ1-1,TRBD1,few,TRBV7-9,TGTGCCAGCAGCTTAGGACAGGGGGCGAACACTGAAGCTTTCTTT,CASSLGQGANTEAFF
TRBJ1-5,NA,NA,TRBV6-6,TGTGCCAGCAGTTACGGGGGCTCGGGCAATCAGCCCCAGCATTTT,CASSYGGSGNQPQHF
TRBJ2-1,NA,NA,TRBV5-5,TGTGCCAGCAGCTTGGGGACAGTTGGTGAGCAGTTCTTC,CASSLGTVGEQFF
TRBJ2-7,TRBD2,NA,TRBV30,TGTGCCTGGAGTGTACTCGGGGGGGCGTCCTACGAGCAGTACTTC,CAWSVLGGASYEQYF
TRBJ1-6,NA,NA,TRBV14,TGTGCCAGCAGCCCCTCCCTCCAGGTCTCCTATAATTCACCCCTCCACTTT,CASSPSLQVSYNSPLHF
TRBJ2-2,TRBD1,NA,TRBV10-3,TGTGCCATCAGTGACTGGGACAGGGAGGTCACCGGGGAGCTGTTTTTT,CAISDWDREVTGELFF
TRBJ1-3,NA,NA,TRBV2,TGTGCCAGCAGGGGACTCGAGAGCTCTGGAAACACCATATATTTT,CASRGLESSGNTIYF
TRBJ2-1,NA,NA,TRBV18,TGTGCCAGCTCACCAGGCGGCAGGGTGGCCAATGAGCAGTTCTTC,CASSPGGRVANEQFF
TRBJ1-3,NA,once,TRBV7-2,TGTGCCAGCAGCCTTAACAGGGATTCTGGAAACACCATATATTTT,CASSLNRDSGNTIYF
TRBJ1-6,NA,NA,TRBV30,TGTGCCTGGGGACTGTCCAATTCACCCCTCCACTTT,CAWGLSNSPLHF